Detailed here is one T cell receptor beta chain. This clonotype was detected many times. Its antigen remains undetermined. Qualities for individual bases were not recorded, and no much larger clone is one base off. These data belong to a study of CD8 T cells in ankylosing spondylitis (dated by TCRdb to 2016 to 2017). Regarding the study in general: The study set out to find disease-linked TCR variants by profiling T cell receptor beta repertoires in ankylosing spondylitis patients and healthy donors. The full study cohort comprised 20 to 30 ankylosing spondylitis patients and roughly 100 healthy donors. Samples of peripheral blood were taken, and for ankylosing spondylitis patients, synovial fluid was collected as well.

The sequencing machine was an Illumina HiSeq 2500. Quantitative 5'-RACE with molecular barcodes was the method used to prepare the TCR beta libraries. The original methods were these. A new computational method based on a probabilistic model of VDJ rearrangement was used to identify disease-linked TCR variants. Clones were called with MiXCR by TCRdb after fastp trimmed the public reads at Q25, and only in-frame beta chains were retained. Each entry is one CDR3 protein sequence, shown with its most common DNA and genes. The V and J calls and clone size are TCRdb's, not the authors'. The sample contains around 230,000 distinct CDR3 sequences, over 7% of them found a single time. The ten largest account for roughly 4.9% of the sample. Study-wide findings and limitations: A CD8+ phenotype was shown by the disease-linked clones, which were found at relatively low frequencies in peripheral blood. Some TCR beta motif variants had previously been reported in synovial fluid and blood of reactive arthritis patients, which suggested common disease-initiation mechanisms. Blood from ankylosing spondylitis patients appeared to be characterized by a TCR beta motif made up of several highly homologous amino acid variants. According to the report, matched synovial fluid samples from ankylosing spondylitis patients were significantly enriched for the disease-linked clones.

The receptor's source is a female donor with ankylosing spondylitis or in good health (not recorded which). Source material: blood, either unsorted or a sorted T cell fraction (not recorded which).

CDR3 reads: CAISPRPTAGGSYNEQFF. The DNA sequence is as follows: TGTGCCATCTCGCCCCGCCCTACTGCGGGAGGATCCTACAATGAGCAGTTCTTC. The sequence is built from TRBV10-3 and TRBJ2-1, with TRBD2 matching 8 junction bases. Inclusive of the bounding cysteine and phenylalanine, the CDR3 is 18 residues long. This entry keeps only the CDR3 DNA: 54 bases, framed from base 1. V has 8 bases trimmed and J has 1 base trimmed; junction bases matching no gene number 16. Reading the germline V gene gives CDR1 ENHRY and CDR2 SYGVKD.